The 27 T cell receptor beta chains presented below share a single source sample, sequenced in a study of graft-versus-host responses after intestinal transplantation. Sequencing was performed with immunoSEQ multiplex PCR; in TCRdb, only in-frame clones are kept and a portion is missing. The table includes over 60,000 clones, about nine tenths detected once. This specimen was bone marrow, taken approximately 740 days after intestinal transplantation. The source of these receptors is a human patient who received an intestinal transplant, so some T cells may come from the graft donor.

The CDR3 nucleotides are TGCGCCAGCAGCCGAAACCGGGACAGGGAGGCCGGGGAGCTGTTTTTT. This translates into CASSRNRDREAGELFF. The chain is built from TRBV4-1 and TRBJ2-2, with 9 bases that match TRBD1. Germline V gives CDR1 MGHRA, CDR2 YSYEKL. The length of the CDR3 is 16 residues. After removal of 4 bases from V and 6 bases from J, the junction contained 9 bases not matched to a gene.

The V gene is TRBV4-1, the J gene TRBJ2-4; D not certain. V was clipped by 10 bases and J by 0 bases, with 4 bases between them. CDR1 MGHRA and CDR2 YSYEKL come from the germline V gene. The CDR3 sequence is 11 residues long. In nucleotides, the CDR3 is TGCGCCACCGAAGCCAAAAACATTCAGTACTTC. This sequence encodes CATEAKNIQYF.

Only a few counts were recorded for this clone. J is TRBJ2-1 and V is TRBV27, with TRBD2 identical over 10 bases. V lost 5 bases, J lost 5 bases, and 6 bases stayed unmatched. Germline assignment: CDR1 MNHEY and CDR2 SMNVEV (reference sequence). The CDR3 runs 15 residues. The CDR3 protein is CASSPTSGVDNEQFF. The CDR3 DNA is TGTGCCAGCAGTCCCACTAGCGGGGTCGACAATGAGCAGTTCTTC.

This clone was counted a few times. V usage is TRBV5-1 and J usage is TRBJ1-3; 9 bases fit TRBD1. J lost 6 bases, V lost 0 bases, and 4 bases had no gene match. CDR3 length equals 15 residues. Germline V gene sequence: CDR1 SGHRS, CDR2 YFSETQ. CDR3 DNA: TGCGCCAGCAGCTTGGGGACAGGGGCGGAAAACACCATATATTTT. This gives the protein CASSLGTGAENTIYF.

The V gene is TRBV7-2, the J gene TRBJ2-7, with D tentatively TRBD2 (6 bases). In germline, CDR1 is SGHTA, CDR2 FQGNSA. The CDR3 sequence is 15 residues long. Trimming shortened V by 4 bases and J by 0 bases, and 13 bases separated the two germline ends. The CDR3 region has the DNA TGTGCCAGCAGCTCAAATAGCGGTGACTCCTACGAGCAGTACTTC. As protein: CASSSNSGDSYEQYF.

This clone was counted a single time. This sequence joins TRBV7-9 and TRBJ2-5; perhaps TRBD2 as D (5 bases). The V gene lost 1 base and the J gene lost 2 bases, with 11 bases spanning the gap. Germline V lookup: CDR1 SEHNR, CDR2 FQNEAQ (reference sequence). The CDR3 length is 15 residues. CDR3 sequence reads: CASSLVGEGQETQYF. The CDR3 DNA is TGTGCCAGCAGCTTAGTGGGAGAGGGACAAGAGACCCAGTACTTC.

Details on this clone: This CDR3 is also generated by other DNA sequences in the sample. This chain links TRBV29-1 with TRBJ2-7; possible D gene TRBD2, 7 bases. V was clipped by 6 bases and J by 4 bases, with 10 bases between them. CDR1 is SQVTM, CDR2 ANQGSEA, per germline. The CDR3 length is 11 residues. The CDR3 DNA reads as TGCAGCGTAGAGGGGGGGTACGAGCAGTACTTC. Encoded protein: CSVEGGYEQYF.

This clone was seen only once. V and J are TRBV4-1 and TRBJ2-3; D is ambiguous. Trimming stripped 0 bases from V and 11 bases from J, with 12 bases between. Per germline, CDR1 MGHRA and CDR2 YSYEKL. The CDR3 covers 13 residues. For the CDR3, the DNA is TGCGCCAGCAGCCAAGAAGGGCTAGAAAGGCAGTATTTT. This encodes CASSQEGLERQYF.

This rearrangement joins TRBV13 to TRBJ2-1; perhaps TRBD2 as D (5 bases). Between the trimmed V and J ends, which lost 4 bases and 7 bases, there was a span of 17 bases. This CDR3 comprises 15 residues. Per germline, CDR1 PRHDT and CDR2 FYEKMQ (reference sequence). The CDR3 protein is CASSSLRGAPNEQFF. The CDR3 coding sequence is TGTGCCAGCAGCTCCCTACGGGGAGCGCCTAATGAGCAGTTCTTC.

V and J are TRBV12-5 and TRBJ2-2, with 8 bases fitting TRBD2. The CDR3 runs to 17 residues. Germline V gene lookup returns CDR1 LGHNT and CDR2 FRNRAP. V shed 1 base and J 3 bases; nucleotides not matched to a gene: 7. The CDR3 is CASGLDRAGEYTGELFF. CDR3 sequence (DNA): TGTGCTAGTGGTTTGGACCGAGCGGGAGAATACACCGGGGAGCTGTTTTTT.

The chain combines TRBV2 with TRBJ2-7; no clear D. In germline, CDR1 is SNHLY, CDR2 FYNNEI. V gave up 4 bases and J gave up 2 bases, with 3 bases separating them. This CDR3 contains 11 residues. The CDR3 nucleotides read TGTGCCAGCAGTGGGCCCTACGAGCAGTACTTC. It encodes CASSGPYEQYF.

The rearrangement uses TRBV29-1 and TRBJ2-3, with 8 bases aligning to TRBD1. This CDR3 spans 17 amino acids. Germline trimming cut 0 bases from V and 2 bases from J; bases unmatched to any gene: 10. In germline, CDR1 is SQVTM, CDR2 ANQGSEA. The CDR3 region has the DNA TGCAGCGTTGAAGATCTCGTACCGGACAGGGACACAGATACGCAGTATTTT. This translates into CSVEDLVPDRDTDTQYF.

The chain is built from TRBV7-9 and TRBJ2-7; TRBD2 aligns across 9 bases. Germline CDR1 SEHNR, CDR2 FQNEAQ (reference sequence). V shed 4 bases and J 5 bases; nucleotides not matched to a gene: 9. The CDR3 consists of 15 residues. CDR3 DNA: TGTGCCAGCAGCTACCCCGCGGGAGGGTTCCACGAGCAGTACTTC. Residues: CASSYPAGGFHEQYF.

This clone was detected only once. J is TRBJ2-7 and V is TRBV4-1, with a weak D call TRBD1 (5 bases). Germline loops: CDR1 MGHRA, CDR2 YSYEKL. The CDR3 runs to 14 residues. Trimming removed 1 base at V and 2 bases at J, with 9 bases between. The CDR3 is CASSQVQQAYEQYF. The CDR3 DNA follows: TGCGCCAGCAGCCAAGTTCAACAGGCCTACGAGCAGTACTTC.

The rearrangement joins TRBV6-1 to TRBJ2-7, with 7 bases identical to TRBD2. The CDR3 contains 13 residues. The trim removed 8 bases at V and 1 base at J, leaving 5 bases unmatched. Looked up from germline, CDR1 is MNHNS and CDR2 is SASEGT. Here the CDR3 reads CASGEGPSYEQYF. CDR3 bases: TGTGCCAGCGGGGAGGGACCATCCTACGAGCAGTACTTC.

The chain joins TRBV10-3 to TRBJ1-1, with D unclear. V shed 2 bases and J shed 4 bases, with 11 bases lying between them. The CDR3 runs 14 residues. CDR1 ENHRY and CDR2 SYGVKD come from the germline V gene. The CDR3 DNA reads as TGTGCCATCAGTGAGGAATCAGAAAGCACTGAAGCTTTCTTT. Its protein is CAISEESESTEAFF.

Only a few counts were recorded for this clone. V gene TRBV10-3 combines with J gene TRBJ1-2, with TRBD1 matching over 7 bases. Germline CDR1 ENHRY, CDR2 SYGVKD. V was clipped by 11 bases and J by 0 bases; unmatched bases: 12. The CDR3 contains 15 residues. The CDR3 region has the DNA TGTGCCGCATCAAGCAGGGGGGCAACTAACTATGGCTACACCTTC. Encoded protein: CAASSRGATNYGYTF.

The V gene is TRBV6-5, the J gene TRBJ2-2; TRBD1 agrees at 8 bases. The V gene's germline CDR1 is MNHEY and CDR2 SVGAGI. This CDR3 region has 16 residues. The ends lost 0 bases at V and 8 bases at J; junction bases unmatched: 8. The CDR3, as DNA: TGTGCCAGCAGTTACTCCGGACAGGGAACAGATGGGGAGCTGTTTTTT. It specifies CASSYSGQGTDGELFF.

The chain links TRBV29-1 to TRBJ2-1; D might be TRBD2 (5 bases). CDR1 is SQVTM and CDR2 is ANQGSEA in the germline V gene. Trimming took 5 bases from V and 0 from J, leaving 8 bases between them. This CDR3 comprises 13 residues. CDR3 region: CSVSAASYNEQFF. The CDR3 coding sequence is TGCAGCGTTTCAGCGGCCTCCTACAATGAGCAGTTCTTC.

The chain links TRBV23-1 to TRBJ2-7, with D unresolved. TRBV23-1 is noted as an ORF with a role that remains uncertain. The CDR3 has 12 amino acids. V gave up 9 bases and J gave up 0 bases, with 9 bases separating them. For the CDR3, the DNA is TGCGCCAGTCTTTTTTCCTCCTACGAGCAGTACTTC. Its protein is CASLFSSYEQYF.

The CDR3 region is CASSPNPETQYF. The CDR3 region has the DNA TGTGCCAGCTCGCCCAACCCGGAAACCCAGTACTTC. This chain joins TRBV18 and TRBJ2-5, with unresolved D. The CDR3 length is 12 residues. The V gene lost 6 bases and the J gene lost 8 bases, with 13 bases spanning the gap. Germline CDR1 and CDR2: KGHSH and LQKENI.

The chain uses TRBV7-9 and TRBJ2-2, with TRBD2 matching 7 bases. Germline CDR1 and CDR2: SEHNR and FQNEAQ (reference sequence). With V trimmed by 5 bases and J by 4 bases, 10 bases remained unmatched. The CDR3 consists of 16 residues. CDR3 protein: CASSPTGGVATGELFF. CDR3 nucleotide sequence: TGTGCCAGCAGCCCTACTGGGGGGGTTGCCACCGGGGAGCTGTTTTTT.

The CDR3: CATTTRRQAFF. The CDR3 DNA follows: TGTGCCACCACGACCCGCCGTCAAGCTTTCTTT. V is TRBV25-1 and J is TRBJ1-1, with D unresolved. Germline CDR1 MGHDK, CDR2 SYGVNS. Trimming removed 10 bases at V and 9 bases at J, with 15 bases between. CDR3 length equals 11 residues. Variable domain in full (rest from reference TRBV25-1 and TRBJ1-1): EADIYQTPRYLVIGTGKKITLECSQTMGHDKMYWYQQDPGMELHLIHYSYGVNSTEKGDLSSESTVSRIRTEHFPLTLESARPSHTSQYLCATTTRRQAFFGQGTRLTVV.

The CDR3 bases are TGTGCCAGCAGCATAGGGGTAAACAGGGGATCCGAGACCCAGTACTTC. Protein product: CASSIGVNRGSETQYF. The chain joins TRBV7-7 to TRBJ2-5; TRBD1 matches at 7 bases. CDR3 length equals 16 residues. Germline CDR1 reads SSHAT; CDR2 reads FNYEAQ (reference sequence). V dropped 5 bases and J dropped 5; count of bases not matched to a gene: 14.

The V and J genes are TRBV19 and TRBJ2-1; possibly TRBD2 for D (6 bases). The V end was cut by 7 bases, the J end by 8 bases, with 15 bases between. The germline V gene encodes CDR1 LNHDA and CDR2 SQIVND (reference sequence). The CDR3 totals 13 residues. The CDR3 loop reads CASKRLDSYEQFF. Written as DNA, the CDR3 is TGTGCCAGTAAGAGACTAGATTCATATGAGCAGTTCTTC.

The chain is built from TRBV7-9 and TRBJ2-1, with 9 bases aligning to TRBD1. The CDR3 is made up of 15 amino acids. Germline loops: CDR1 SEHNR, CDR2 FQNEAQ (reference sequence). V dropped 2 bases and J dropped 5; count of bases not matched to a gene: 4. The CDR3 DNA sequence: TGTGCCAGCAGCTTAAGACAGGGGGAAGACAATGAGCAGTTCTTC. Protein sequence: CASSLRQGEDNEQFF.

The chain recombines TRBV5-6 with TRBJ2-7; unclear D gene. This CDR3 spans 14 amino acids. Germline-derived CDR1 and CDR2 are SGHDT and YYEEEE. Between the trimmed V and J ends, which lost 0 bases and 7 bases, there was a span of 14 bases. The CDR3 reads CASSLAMAAREQYF. CDR3 coding DNA: TGTGCCAGCAGCTTGGCCATGGCAGCTCGGGAGCAGTACTTC.